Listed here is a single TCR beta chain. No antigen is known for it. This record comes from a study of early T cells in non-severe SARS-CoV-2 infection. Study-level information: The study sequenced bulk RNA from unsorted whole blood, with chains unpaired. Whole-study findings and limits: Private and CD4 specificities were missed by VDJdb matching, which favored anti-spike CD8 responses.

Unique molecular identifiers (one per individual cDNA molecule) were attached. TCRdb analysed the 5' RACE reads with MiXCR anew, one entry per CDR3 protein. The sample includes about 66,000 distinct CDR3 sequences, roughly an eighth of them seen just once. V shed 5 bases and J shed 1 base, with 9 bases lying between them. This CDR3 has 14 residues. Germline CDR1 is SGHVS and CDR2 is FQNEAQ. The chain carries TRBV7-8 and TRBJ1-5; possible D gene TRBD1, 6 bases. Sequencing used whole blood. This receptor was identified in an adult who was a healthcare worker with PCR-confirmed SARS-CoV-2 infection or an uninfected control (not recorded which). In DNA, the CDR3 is TGTGCCAGCAGCGACAGGTCCAGCAATCAGCCCCAGCATTTT. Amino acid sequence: CASSDRSSNQPQHF.